This T cell receptor (beta chain) was obtained from a study of cytomegalovirus exposure and HLA in healthy donors. On this clone itself: As yet, its antigen is unknown.

Study findings and constraints: HLA allele associations emerged for roughly 17,000 TCR beta sequences in a later analysis, at 0.05 false discovery rate. TRBV6-2, TRBV6-3 and some other V segments were excluded as indistinguishable.

The CDR3 has 16 amino acids. CDR1 is LGHNA, CDR2 YNFKEQ, per germline. The V and J ends lost 0 bases and 3 bases respectively, with 12 bases between them. PCR was performed using 60 Vbeta and 13 Jbeta primers. Libraries were prepared by immunoSEQ multiplex PCR; TCRdb keeps only in-frame clonotypes and omits some of them. Among 80,000 to 130,000 clones, 84% were seen once, and the ten largest hold approximately 1.2%. Samples came from healthy bone marrow donors. The clonotype comes from a woman aged 18-29 years in good health and CMV-seronegative. Sequencing was done on a sample of PBMCs. The rearrangement links TRBV4-2 to TRBJ2-1; D is unclear. CDR3: CASSQEIQVVYNEQFF. For the CDR3, the DNA is TGTGCCAGCAGCCAAGAAATCCAGGTTGTCTACAATGAGCAGTTCTTC.